This T cell receptor (beta chain) was found in a study of T cells in Graves' hyperthyroidism and ophthalmopathy (dated by TCRdb to the late 2010s). Context from the whole study: Peripheral blood was collected at initial diagnosis, before any treatment. A discovery cohort of about a hundred patients, roughly 45 with Graves' ophthalmopathy and about 60 with stable Graves' hyperthyroidism, was used to find distinguishing TCR V-J signatures. Prospective prediction of ophthalmopathy was tested in an independent validation cohort of about 19 hyperthyroidism patients and 17 patients who later progressed to ophthalmopathy. The 100 discovery patients were divided at random into training and test sets in a 7:3 ratio. The study also compared thyroid tissue and blood T-cell repertoires from about six Graves' hyperthyroidism patients. After blood sampling, hyperthyroidism patients were treated with methimazole at a starting dose of 30 mg daily, and ophthalmopathy patients were treated with high-dose intravenous methylprednisolone. According to the paper, TCR Vbeta CDR3 sequencing was carried out on about 140 peripheral blood samples, which came from about 45 ophthalmopathy, approximately 72 hyperthyroidism and about 17 progressor patients. Overall results and qualifications from the work: A 13 V-J signature model separated ophthalmopathy from stable hyperthyroidism, with around 91% sensitivity and roughly 81% specificity in cross-validation and 80%/75% in testing. During validation, the model predicted progression to ophthalmopathy a median of approximately six months ahead of onset, with around 71% sensitivity and around 72% specificity. Most expanded thyroid clonotypes (frequency above 0.001) were also detected in blood, a finding suggesting that blood repertoires may reflect thyroid immune responses. Sample size was not statistically predetermined, and blinding of investigators to group allocation was not performed.

TCR beta CDR3 regions were amplified from RNA transcripts. The first round of RT-PCR for the TCR CDR3 was performed with the HTBI primer set and the Qiagen OneStep RT-PCR kit. Libraries were constructed in a second round of multiplex PCR, after which size selection and purification were carried out. Libraries were sequenced paired-end with 100 bp reads on an Illumina HiSeq2000. As for the original processing: SOAPnuke was used to process the raw data, with reads discarded if the reads contained adapters or uncalled bases, had a mean Phred below 15, or lacked an exact constant-primer or identifier match. High-quality paired reads were merged with COPE v1.2.5, and unique nucleotide sequences were defined as clonotypes. Clonotypes were aligned to IMGT TRBV, TRBD and TRBJ reference segments using MiTCR v1.1. The analysis was restricted to V-J combinations with a frequency above 0.0001, which together covered 99% to 99.2% of the repertoires. The TCS score was defined as the ratio of F50 (clonal expansion) to E x V (chaos), calculated using BLOSUM62-based TCRdist between CDR3 peptides within each V-J. Welch's t-statistics and random forest reduced around 510 V-J features to 13, which were used in a naive Bayes classifier (R e1071). TCRdb handled the public reads itself, with Q25 trimming in fastp and clone calling in MiXCR, and kept productive beta chains. All rows with the same CDR3 protein become a single entry with the most common DNA and genes. It is TCRdb's table, rather than the study itself, that gives the V and J calls and clone size. Recorded for this sample are 150,000 to 200,000 distinct CDR3 sequences; 9.4% of them occurred a single time. The biggest ten clones account for over 20% of the sample.

Its CDR3 holds 15 amino acids, cysteine through phenylalanine. The only DNA kept is the CDR3, 45 bases in frame from the first base. The germline V gene supplies CDR1 MRHNA and CDR2 SNTAGT. V and J lose 9 bases and 0 bases, and a span of 17 bases separates them. The hyperthyroidism patients were between 18 and 65 years old and newly diagnosed, with a disease duration of less than 2 months. Any patient with an uncontrolled infection, another autoimmune disease, pregnancy or lactation was excluded. Diagnoses relied on clinical symptoms, serum thyroxine and TRAb, thyroid ultrasound and orbital computed tomography. Blood from progressor patients was collected at the time of first diagnosis with hyperthyroidism, before any ophthalmopathy symptoms had appeared. Ficoll-Paque density gradient centrifugation was used to isolate PBMCs from 10 ml of fresh peripheral blood. Progressor patients were defined as those initially diagnosed with Graves' hyperthyroidism in whom ophthalmopathy developed during follow-up. Total RNA was extracted using Trizol reagent, and RNA quality was assessed on an Agilent 2100 Bioanalyzer.

For this clonotype: Its antigen specificity is not known. There are no base qualities to consult, and no much larger clone falls within one base.

The clonotype comes from a woman in her late teens or twenties with Graves' hyperthyroidism that later progressed to Graves' ophthalmopathy. The chain is made from TRBV6-4 and TRBJ1-1; matching of 6 bases hints at TRBD1 as the D gene. Sequenced material: blood. The CDR3 protein is CASRPTGFMNTEAFF. The sequence in DNA is TGTGCCAGTAGACCTACAGGGTTCATGAACACTGAAGCTTTCTTT.